A single sample is the source of the 18 T cell receptor beta chains below, sequenced in a study of T-cell memory formation after mild COVID-19. TCRdb used MiXCR to reprocess the 5' RACE reads, holding one entry per CDR3 protein. The sample contains 250,000 to 400,000 distinct CDR3 sequences, 13% to 15% of which appear only once. The sequencing sample was made of PBMCs or a T cell subset sorted from them (not recorded which). Source of these receptors: a man between 18 and 29 years old who had mild COVID-19 (a few samples of this study predate the infection). Cell type and time point are not known.

A few counts support this clonotype. The chain carries TRBV21-1 and TRBJ2-3; the table's D call of TRBD1 was not tested on the DNA. TRBV21-1 is flagged as a pseudogene. This CDR3 contains 16 residues. This CDR3 is CASRGHRDRSTDTQYF. As DNA, the CDR3 is TGTGCCAGCAGGGGACACAGGGACCGATCCACAGATACGCAGTATTTT.

The chain couples TRBV5-6 to TRBJ1-1; no clear D. V was cut by 5 bases and J by 0 bases, with 8 bases left in between. The germline CDR1 and CDR2 sequences are SGHDT and YYEEEE. This CDR3 has 13 residues. CDR3 residues: CASSDIMNTEAFF. The CDR3 DNA reads as TGTGCCAGCAGTGACATCATGAACACTGAAGCTTTCTTT.

The V and J genes are TRBV18 and TRBJ2-7; TRBD1 aligns across 8 bases. V was clipped by 5 bases and J by 6 bases; unmatched bases: 9. In germline, CDR1 is KGHSH, CDR2 LQKENI. CDR3 length: 14 amino acids. The CDR3 spells CASSSNQGAGEQYF. As DNA, the CDR3 is TGTGCCAGCTCATCAAATCAGGGGGCGGGCGAGCAGTACTTC.

Many counts were recorded for this clonotype. The J gene is TRBJ2-7, the V gene TRBV29-1, with no clear D. CDR3 length: 13 residues. The germline V gene encodes CDR1 SQVTM and CDR2 ANQGSEA. Trimming took off 5 bases at V and 0 bases at J, with 11 bases between the two ends. The CDR3 coding sequence is TGCAGCGTTCGACGGATTAGCTCCTACGAGCAGTACTTC. This encodes CSVRRISSYEQYF.

There are a few counts of this clonotype. J is TRBJ2-5 and V is TRBV4-3, with no clear D. CDR3 length equals 13 residues. The germline V gene encodes CDR1 LGHNA and CDR2 YSLEER. Trimming shortened V by 8 bases and J by 2 bases, and 12 bases separated the two germline ends. CDR3 region: CASSDRAQETQYF. CDR3 nucleotides: TGCGCCAGCTCGGACCGTGCTCAAGAGACCCAGTACTTC.

This clonotype has just one count. The chain has TRBV5-1 and TRBJ2-2, with D unclear. V was trimmed by 5 bases and J by 9 bases, leaving 8 bases between them. Germline V CDR1 and CDR2: SGHRS, YFSETQ. The CDR3 is 11 residues long. Here the CDR3 DNA reads TGCGCCAGCAGTGCAGAACGGGAGCTGTTTTTT. This translates into CASSAERELFF. The full variable domain, completed using reference TRBV5-1 and TRBJ2-2, is KAGVTQTPRYLIKTRGQQVTLSCSPISGHRSVSWYQQTPGQGLQFLFEYFSETQRNKGNFPGRFSGRQFSNSRSEMNVSTLELGDSALYLCASSAERELFFGEGSRLTVL.

This clonotype has more than one count but fewer than ten. The chain couples TRBV6-2 or TRBV6-3 to TRBJ1-1, with D tentatively TRBD1 (5 bases). CDR1 and CDR2 (germline): MNHEY, SVGEGT. Trimming stripped 7 bases from V and 4 bases from J, with 13 bases between. CDR3 length: 13 amino acids. Here the CDR3 DNA reads TGTGCCAGCATCGCGGGGGTTATCACTGAAGCTTTCTTT. Its protein is CASIAGVITEAFF.

The CDR3 coding sequence is TGCAGTGCTAGAGATGGCCGGTCCCCTAATGGCTACACCTTC. Protein sequence: CSARDGRSPNGYTF. The chain employs TRBV20-1 and TRBJ1-2; D call uncertain. This CDR3 is 14 amino acids long. The V gene lost 0 bases and the J gene lost 6 bases, with 14 bases spanning the gap. Germline V gene data show CDR1 as DFQATT and CDR2 as SNEGSKA (reference sequence).

This clonotype was recorded a few times. The chain is built from TRBV7-9 and TRBJ2-5; the D is unclear. V lost 7 bases to trimming and J lost 3 bases, with 24 bases between them. The CDR3 covers 17 residues. In germline, CDR1 is SEHNR, CDR2 FQNEAQ (reference sequence). CDR3: CASNRASLDPVKETQYF. The CDR3 DNA is TGTGCCAGCAACCGGGCCTCTCTAGACCCAGTAAAAGAGACCCAGTACTTC.

The V gene is TRBV5-1, the J gene TRBJ2-1, with TRBD2 as a possible D gene (6 bases). CDR3 length: 15 residues. V lost 0 bases, J lost 6 bases, and 13 bases lay in between. Germline V gives CDR1 SGHRS, CDR2 YFSETQ. The CDR3 protein is CASSLGRGPFNEQFF. CDR3 nucleotide sequence: TGCGCCAGCAGCTTGGGGCGGGGACCATTCAATGAGCAGTTCTTC.

The V and J genes are TRBV4-3 and TRBJ1-1; no clear D. There are 14 residues in the CDR3. Germline CDR1 LGHNA, CDR2 YSLEER. V lost 1 base and J 6 bases, leaving 12 bases between the germline ends. DNA of the CDR3: TGCGCCAGCAGCCAAGGGGGTCTCTGGGCTGAAGCTTTCTTT. The encoded protein is CASSQGGLWAEAFF.

This sequence joins TRBV2 and TRBJ2-3; D possibly uses TRBD1 or TRBD2 (6 bases each). CDR3 size: 15 residues. The V and J ends lost 3 bases and 0 bases respectively, with 10 bases between them. Germline loops: CDR1 SNHLY, CDR2 FYNNEI. CDR3 coding DNA: TGTGCCAGCAGTGAGCAGGGGACTAGCACAGATACGCAGTATTTT. As protein: CASSEQGTSTDTQYF.

This clonotype was seen only a few times. This chain uses TRBV9 with TRBJ2-1; no clear D gene. V lost 1 base and J 3 bases, leaving 5 bases between the germline ends. Germline V CDR1 and CDR2: SGDLS, YYNGEE. The CDR3 is 13 residues long. CDR3 sequence (DNA): TGTGCCAGCAGCGTAAGGGACTACAATGAGCAGTTCTTC. Residues: CASSVRDYNEQFF.

In this sample, this clonotype turned up a few times. This rearrangement joins TRBV4-1 to TRBJ2-1; D not certain. The CDR3 has 16 residues. V was clipped by 3 bases and J by 0 bases, with 12 bases between them. Germline V gene lookup returns CDR1 MGHRA and CDR2 YSYEKL. CDR3 residues: CASSQQDGSSYNEQFF. Written as DNA, the CDR3 is TGCGCCAGCAGCCAGCAGGACGGAAGCTCCTACAATGAGCAGTTCTTC.

This clonotype was picked up a small number of times. V and J are TRBV4-1 and TRBJ2-5; 7 nucleotides line up with TRBD1. J gave up 5 bases and V 1 base, and 13 bases lay outside the gene matches. Per germline, CDR1 MGHRA and CDR2 YSYEKL. The CDR3 is 17 residues long. The CDR3 protein is CASSQGGTVPETETQYF. CDR3 bases: TGCGCCAGCAGCCAAGGGGGGACAGTCCCTGAAACCGAGACCCAGTACTTC.

This chain connects TRBV3-1 to TRBJ1-4; 8 nucleotides line up with TRBD1. V trimming: 0 bases; J trimming: 10 bases; junction bases outside the gene matches: 7. The germline gives CDR1 LGHDT, CDR2 YNNKEL (reference sequence). This CDR3 is 15 amino acids long. The DNA for the CDR3 is TGTGCCAGCAGCCAAGATCTGGCAGGGGGCGGAAAACTGTTTTTT. This sequence encodes CASSQDLAGGGKLFF. Full variable domain (missing parts from reference TRBV3-1 and TRBJ1-4): DTAVSQTPKYLVTQMGNDKSIKCEQNLGHDTMYWYKQDSKKFLKIMFSYNNKELIINETVPNRFSPKSPDKAHLNLHINSLELGDSAVYFCASSQDLAGGGKLFFGSGTQLSVL.

Many counts were recorded for this clonotype. This chain connects TRBV29-1 to TRBJ2-1, with D maybe TRBD2 (6 bases). The CDR3 is made up of 15 amino acids. Trimming removed 6 bases from V and 1 base from J, with 16 bases in between. Germline assignment: CDR1 SQVTM and CDR2 ANQGSEA. CDR3 residues: CSVLPRRDSYNEQFF. CDR3 DNA sequence: TGCAGCGTCCTACCCCGGAGGGATTCCTACAATGAGCAGTTCTTC.

In this sample, this clonotype turned up a few times. A read error is likely, as this CDR3 ends without the conserved phenylalanine or tryptophan. V is TRBV15 and J is TRBJ2-7; 7 positions agree with TRBD1. The ends lost 3 bases at V and 6 bases at J; junction bases unmatched: 5. Germline CDR1 is LNHNV and CDR2 is YYDKDF (reference sequence). The CDR3 totals 13 residues. The CDR3 loop is CATSRDRSSEQYL. CDR3 sequence (DNA): TGTGCCACCAGCAGGGACAGGTCATCCGAGCAGTACCTC.